The 2 T cell receptor beta chains below were found in one sample sequenced in a study of T cells in localized non-small cell lung cancer. Sequencing was performed with immunoSEQ multiplex PCR; in TCRdb, only in-frame clones are kept and a portion is missing. The table has under 9,500 clones, about 92% seen once; the top ten hold about 7.5%. Source: peripheral blood, taken before any cancer treatment. These TCRs come from a woman aged 40-69 years with stage I squamous cell lung carcinoma.

J is TRBJ2-6 and V is TRBV2; 8 bases map to TRBD1. The CDR3 runs to 18 residues. The germline V gene encodes CDR1 SNHLY and CDR2 FYNNEI. Losses at the gene ends were 4 bases for V and 0 bases for J; bases not matched to a gene: 8. The CDR3 is CASSGGQGVSSGANVLTF. The CDR3 nucleotides read TGTGCCAGCAGTGGAGGACAGGGTGTAAGCTCTGGGGCCAACGTCCTGACTTTC. Using reference TRBV2 and TRBJ2-6 for the parts outside the CDR3, the full variable domain is EPEVTQTPSHQVTQMGQEVILRCVPISNHLYFYWYRQILGQKVEFLVSFYNNEISEKSEIFDDQFSVERPDGSNFTLKIRSTKLEDSAMYFCASSGGQGVSSGANVLTFGAGSRLTVL.

The gene calls are TRBV5-4 and TRBJ1-2; the D is unclear. Germline V gene sequence: CDR1 SGHNT, CDR2 YYREEE (reference sequence). This CDR3 is built from 14 residues. V lost 1 base and J lost 2, with 9 bases in between. In DNA, the CDR3 is TGTGCCAGCAGCTTGTCGGCGGGAAACTATGGCTACACCTTC. Protein: CASSLSAGNYGYTF.